This entry concerns a single TCR beta chain. Using its own MiXCR run on the 5' RACE reads, TCRdb lists one record per CDR3 protein. The data show hundreds of thousands of distinct CDR3 sequences, 20% to 25% seen once. The sample belongs to a study of identical twins. The CDR3 consists of 13 residues. CDR1 SQVTM and CDR2 ANQGSEA come from the germline V gene. V lost 4 bases to trimming and J lost 3 bases; unmatched junction nucleotides: 5. These data also featured in a second study, about T cells expressing NK-cell markers.

Sequenced: CD4+ T cells sorted from blood. This rearrangement joins TRBV29-1 to TRBJ2-7; 8 positions agree with TRBD1. This receptor was taken from a young woman in good health. The CDR3 reads CSVGTGSHYEQYF. The CDR3 nucleotides read TGCAGCGTTGGGACAGGGTCTCACTACGAGCAGTACTTC.